These 11 T cell receptor beta chains share one sample of origin, sequenced in a study of post-analysis software for immune sequencing data. Unique molecular identifiers were present in the TCR beta cDNA libraries. TCRdb called the PCR reads again in MiXCR, with one record for every CDR3 protein. The data show 750,000 to 950,000 distinct CDR3 sequences, with about 45% seen just once and roughly 4.4% held by the top ten. These TCRs are of unknown antigen specificity. Whole-study findings and limits: Controls showed lower frequencies than patients for roughly five TRBV segments, and TRBV5-6, TRBV5-1 and TRBV20-1 were among these.

The material sequenced was blood. The receptors derive from a girl aged 5 to 17 with multiple sclerosis.

The chain couples TRBV18 to TRBJ2-3, with TRBD2 matching over 7 bases. The CDR3 contains 16 residues. Trimming cost V 3 bases and J 0 bases; bases outside gene matches: 6. Germline V gives CDR1 KGHSH, CDR2 LQKENI. The CDR3 DNA reads TGTGCCAGCTCACCGGCCTCCGGGAGGAGCACAGATACGCAGTATTTT. Translation: CASSPASGRSTDTQYF.

This clonotype was seen a handful of times. The rearrangement links TRBV20-1 to TRBJ2-7; TRBD1 might be the D (5 bases). Germline lookup yields CDR1 DFQATT and CDR2 SNEGSKA (reference sequence). V shed 5 bases and J shed 0 bases, with 14 bases lying between them. This CDR3 region has 14 residues. DNA for the CDR3: TGCAGTGCTCACCGCGCCCAGGGCTCCTACGAGCAGTACTTC. Residues: CSAHRAQGSYEQYF.

This clonotype was detected only a few times. The gene calls are TRBV3-1 and TRBJ2-5; the match to TRBD2 covers 7 bases. V was clipped by 4 bases and J by 5 bases; unmatched bases: 10. Germline lookup yields CDR1 LGHDT and CDR2 YNNKEL (reference sequence). The CDR3 sequence is 15 residues long. CDR3 region: CASSPTSRNWETQYF. The CDR3 DNA reads as TGTGCCAGCAGCCCGACTAGCCGGAATTGGGAGACCCAGTACTTC.

The V and J genes are TRBV20-1 and TRBJ2-7; D is possibly TRBD2 (6 bases). The germline CDR1 and CDR2 sequences are DFQATT and SNEGSKA (reference sequence). Trimming pared 6 bases from V and 2 bases from J, leaving 17 bases between. CDR3 length: 14 amino acids. This CDR3 reads CSASALAVAYEQYF. The CDR3 nucleotides are TGCAGTGCGTCAGCATTAGCGGTCGCCTACGAGCAGTACTTC.

The gene calls are TRBV30 and TRBJ2-1; 7 bases map to TRBD1. This CDR3 is 11 amino acids long. CDR1 and CDR2 (germline): GTSNPN, SVGIG (reference sequence). Germline trimming cut 4 bases from V and 12 bases from J; bases unmatched to any gene: 6. DNA of the CDR3: TGTGCCTGGAACCCAGGGGGTGGGCAGTTCTTC. It yields the protein CAWNPGGGQFF.

The chain links TRBV11-2 to TRBJ1-1, with D possibly TRBD1 on 6 matching bases. In germline, CDR1 is SGHAT, CDR2 FQNNGV. There are 16 residues in the CDR3. V lost 4 bases and J 6 bases, leaving 21 bases between the germline ends. CDR3 loop: CASSSTESYRVPEAFF. As DNA, the CDR3 is TGTGCCAGCAGCTCGACCGAGAGCTACAGGGTCCCTGAAGCTTTCTTT. The variable domain in full, completed from reference TRBV11-2 and TRBJ1-1, reads EAGVAQSPRYKIIEKRQSVAFWCNPISGHATLYWYQQILGQGPKLLIQFQNNGVVDDSQLPKDRFSAERLKGVDSTLKIQPAKLEDSAVYLCASSSTESYRVPEAFFGQGTRLTVV.

This clonotype turned up a few times. The chain has TRBV7-8 and TRBJ1-4; D is uncertain. CDR3 length: 15 amino acids. CDR1 and CDR2 (germline): SGHVS, FQNEAQ. The V gene lost 5 bases and the J gene lost 4 bases, with 14 bases spanning the gap. CDR3 bases: TGTGCCAGCAGCCGCCAAAGAACTGATAATGAAAAACTGTTTTTT. Protein product: CASSRQRTDNEKLFF.

The chain employs TRBV7-9 and TRBJ1-2; tentative D call: TRBD1 (5 bases). The V and J ends lost 6 bases and 7 bases respectively, with 9 bases between them. The CDR3 is 11 amino acids. Germline-derived CDR1 and CDR2 are SEHNR and FQNEAQ (reference sequence). The DNA for the CDR3 is TGTGCCAGCAGTCCGGGGACTGGCTACACCTTC. Translated: CASSPGTGYTF.

CDR3 coding DNA: TGTGCCAGCAGCTTAGACCTTGGCTTTGTCTCTGGGGCCAACGTCCTGACTTTC. It yields the protein CASSLDLGFVSGANVLTF. The V gene is TRBV7-9, the J gene TRBJ2-6, with no clear D. The CDR3 is made up of 18 amino acids. CDR1 SEHNR and CDR2 FQNEAQ come from the germline V gene (reference sequence). Trimming took off 1 base at V and 0 bases at J, with 13 bases between the two ends.

This chain links TRBV6-2 or TRBV6-3 with TRBJ2-5; D ambiguous. Germline V lookup: CDR1 MNHEY, CDR2 SVGEGT. The length of the CDR3 is 12 residues. V was pared by 6 bases and J by 7 bases, with 12 bases between. CDR3: CASSQDHRTQYF. Written as DNA, the CDR3 is TGTGCCAGCAGCCAGGACCACCGGACCCAGTACTTC.

This clonotype was recorded many times. The chain has TRBV29-1 and TRBJ1-1; D gene ambiguous. V lost 4 bases and J lost 1, with 4 bases in between. CDR3 length: 11 residues. Germline V gene sequence: CDR1 SQVTM, CDR2 ANQGSEA. This CDR3 reads CSVGQNTEAFF. DNA of the CDR3: TGCAGCGTTGGGCAGAACACTGAAGCTTTCTTT.